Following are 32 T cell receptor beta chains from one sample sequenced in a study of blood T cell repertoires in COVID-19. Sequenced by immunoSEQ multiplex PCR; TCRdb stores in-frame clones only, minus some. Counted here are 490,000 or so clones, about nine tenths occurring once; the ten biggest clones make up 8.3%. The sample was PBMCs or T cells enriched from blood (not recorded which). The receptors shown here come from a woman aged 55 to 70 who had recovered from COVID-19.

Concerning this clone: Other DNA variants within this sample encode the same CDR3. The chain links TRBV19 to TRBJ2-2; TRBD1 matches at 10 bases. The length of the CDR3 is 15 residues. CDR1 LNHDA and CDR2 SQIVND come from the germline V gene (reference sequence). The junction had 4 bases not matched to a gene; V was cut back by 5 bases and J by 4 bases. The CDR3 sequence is CASSPRTGGTGELFF. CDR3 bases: TGTGCCAGTAGTCCCCGGACAGGGGGCACCGGGGAGCTGTTTTTT.

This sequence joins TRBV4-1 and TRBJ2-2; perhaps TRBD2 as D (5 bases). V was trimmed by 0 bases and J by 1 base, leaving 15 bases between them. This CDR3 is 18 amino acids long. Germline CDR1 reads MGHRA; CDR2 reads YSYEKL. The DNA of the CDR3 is TGCGCCAGCAGCCAAGATCGTGGGCTAGCACAGAACACCGGGGAGCTGTTTTTT. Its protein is CASSQDRGLAQNTGELFF.

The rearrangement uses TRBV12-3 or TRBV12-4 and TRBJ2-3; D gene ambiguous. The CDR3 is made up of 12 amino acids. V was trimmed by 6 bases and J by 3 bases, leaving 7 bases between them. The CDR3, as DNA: TGTGCCAGCAGAATCGGGACAGATACGCAGTATTTT. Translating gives CASRIGTDTQYF.

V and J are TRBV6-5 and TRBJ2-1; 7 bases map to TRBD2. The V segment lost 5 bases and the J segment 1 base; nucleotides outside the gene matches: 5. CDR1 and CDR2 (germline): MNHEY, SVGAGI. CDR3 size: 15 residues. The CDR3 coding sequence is TGTGCCAGCAGTCTTGATAGCGGGTCCTACAATGAGCAGTTCTTC. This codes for CASSLDSGSYNEQFF.

CDR3 DNA sequence: TGTGCTAGTGGTTTGGTACTTGATGGGCAGGTTAGCACAGATACGCAGTATTTT. Translated, it gives CASGLVLDGQVSTDTQYF. The chain uses TRBV12-5 and TRBJ2-3; D gene unclear. Germline loops: CDR1 LGHNT, CDR2 FRNRAP. CDR3 length: 18 residues. Deletions cut 0 bases from V and 0 bases from J, with 16 bases between.

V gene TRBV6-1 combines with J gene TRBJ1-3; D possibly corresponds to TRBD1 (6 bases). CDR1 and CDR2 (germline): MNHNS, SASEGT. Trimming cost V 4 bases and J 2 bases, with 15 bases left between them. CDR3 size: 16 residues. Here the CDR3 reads CASSALATGTGNTIYF. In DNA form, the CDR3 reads TGTGCCAGCAGTGCACTAGCGACAGGAACTGGAAACACCATATATTTT.

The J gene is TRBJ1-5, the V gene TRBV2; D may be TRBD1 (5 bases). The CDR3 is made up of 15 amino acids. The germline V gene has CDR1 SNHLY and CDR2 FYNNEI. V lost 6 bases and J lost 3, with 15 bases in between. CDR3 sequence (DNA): TGTGCCAGCAGCGCCGGGACTACACTCAATCAGCCCCAGCATTTT. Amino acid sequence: CASSAGTTLNQPQHF. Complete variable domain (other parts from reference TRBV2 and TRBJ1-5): EPEVTQTPSHQVTQMGQEVILRCVPISNHLYFYWYRQILGQKVEFLVSFYNNEISEKSEIFDDQFSVERPDGSNFTLKIRSTKLEDSAMYFCASSAGTTLNQPQHFGDGTRLSIL.

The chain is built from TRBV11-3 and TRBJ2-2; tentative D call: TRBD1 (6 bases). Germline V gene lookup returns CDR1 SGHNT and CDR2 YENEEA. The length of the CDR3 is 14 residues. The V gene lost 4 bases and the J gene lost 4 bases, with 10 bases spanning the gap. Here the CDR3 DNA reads TGTGCCAGCAGCTCGGACAGCGTCACCGGGGAGCTGTTTTTT. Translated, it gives CASSSDSVTGELFF.

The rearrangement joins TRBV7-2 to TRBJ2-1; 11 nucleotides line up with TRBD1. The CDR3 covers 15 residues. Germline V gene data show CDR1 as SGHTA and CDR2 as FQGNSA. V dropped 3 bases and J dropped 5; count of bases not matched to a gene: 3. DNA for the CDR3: TGTGCCAGCAGCTTGGACAGGGGGCTTCACAATGAGCAGTTCTTC. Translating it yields CASSLDRGLHNEQFF.

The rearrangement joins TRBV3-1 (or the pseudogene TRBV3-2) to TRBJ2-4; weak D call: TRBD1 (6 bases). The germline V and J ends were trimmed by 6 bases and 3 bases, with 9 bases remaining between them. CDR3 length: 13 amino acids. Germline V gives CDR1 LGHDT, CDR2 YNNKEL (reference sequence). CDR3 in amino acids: CASRGAGKNIQYF. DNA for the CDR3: TGTGCCAGCAGGGGGGCCGGCAAAAACATTCAGTACTTC.

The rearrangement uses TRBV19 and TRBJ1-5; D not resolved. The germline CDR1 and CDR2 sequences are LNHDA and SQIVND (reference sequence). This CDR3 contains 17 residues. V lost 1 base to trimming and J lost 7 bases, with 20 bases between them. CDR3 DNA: TGTGCCAGTAGTATAGCCTACGGGAGGGCGGGGAGCCAGCCCCAGCATTTT. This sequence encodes CASSIAYGRAGSQPQHF.

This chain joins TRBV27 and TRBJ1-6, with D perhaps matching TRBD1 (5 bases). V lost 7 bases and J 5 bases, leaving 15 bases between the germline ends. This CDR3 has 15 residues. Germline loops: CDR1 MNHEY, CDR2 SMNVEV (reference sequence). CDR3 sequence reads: CASTSWGGDNSPLHF. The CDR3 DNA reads TGTGCCAGCACCTCATGGGGGGGAGATAATTCACCCCTCCACTTT.

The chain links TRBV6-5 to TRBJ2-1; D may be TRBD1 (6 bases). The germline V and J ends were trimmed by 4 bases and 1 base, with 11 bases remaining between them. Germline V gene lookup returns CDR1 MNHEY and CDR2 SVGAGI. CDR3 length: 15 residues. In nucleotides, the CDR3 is TGTGCCAGCAGTTTGACAGGCTCTTCCTACAATGAGCAGTTCTTC. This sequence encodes CASSLTGSSYNEQFF.

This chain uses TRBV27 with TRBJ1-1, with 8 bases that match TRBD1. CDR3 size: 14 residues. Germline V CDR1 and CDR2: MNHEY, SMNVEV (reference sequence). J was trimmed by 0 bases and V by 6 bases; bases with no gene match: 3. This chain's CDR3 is CASRPGGLNTEAFF. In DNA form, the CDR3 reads TGTGCCAGCAGACCAGGGGGCTTGAACACTGAAGCTTTCTTT.

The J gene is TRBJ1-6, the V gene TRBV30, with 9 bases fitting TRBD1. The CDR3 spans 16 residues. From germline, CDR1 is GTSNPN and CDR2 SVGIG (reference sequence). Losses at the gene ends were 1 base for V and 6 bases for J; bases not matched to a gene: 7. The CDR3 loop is CAWSEFRTGVNSPLHF. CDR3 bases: TGTGCCTGGAGTGAGTTCCGGACAGGGGTTAATTCACCCCTCCACTTT.

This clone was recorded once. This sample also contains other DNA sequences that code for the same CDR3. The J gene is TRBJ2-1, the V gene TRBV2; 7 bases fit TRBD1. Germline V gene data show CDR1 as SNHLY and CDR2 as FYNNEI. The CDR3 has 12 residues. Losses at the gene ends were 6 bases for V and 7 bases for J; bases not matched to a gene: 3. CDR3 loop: CASRKQGNEQFF. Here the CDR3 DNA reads TGTGCCAGCAGAAAACAGGGGAATGAGCAGTTCTTC.

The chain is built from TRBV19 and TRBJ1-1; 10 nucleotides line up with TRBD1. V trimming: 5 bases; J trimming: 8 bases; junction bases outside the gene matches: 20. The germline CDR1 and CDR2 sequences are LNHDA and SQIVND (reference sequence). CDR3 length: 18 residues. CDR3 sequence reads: CASSPSAGTGASLGEAFF. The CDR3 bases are TGTGCCAGTAGTCCATCTGCCGGGACAGGGGCCTCCCTGGGCGAAGCTTTCTTT.

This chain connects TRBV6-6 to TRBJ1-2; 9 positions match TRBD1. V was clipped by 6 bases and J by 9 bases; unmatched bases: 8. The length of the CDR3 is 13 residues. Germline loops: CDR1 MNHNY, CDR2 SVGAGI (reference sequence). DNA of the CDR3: TGTGCCAGCAGCCCCACAGGGGGCGCCCGCTACACCTTC. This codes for CASSPTGGARYTF.

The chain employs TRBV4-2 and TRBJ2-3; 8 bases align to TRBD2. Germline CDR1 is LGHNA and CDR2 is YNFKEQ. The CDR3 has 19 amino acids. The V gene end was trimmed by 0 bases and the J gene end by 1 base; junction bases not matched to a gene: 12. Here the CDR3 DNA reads TGTGCCAGCAGCCAAGACACCAGCGGGGGACGTCTGGGCACAGATACGCAGTATTTT. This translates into CASSQDTSGGRLGTDTQYF.

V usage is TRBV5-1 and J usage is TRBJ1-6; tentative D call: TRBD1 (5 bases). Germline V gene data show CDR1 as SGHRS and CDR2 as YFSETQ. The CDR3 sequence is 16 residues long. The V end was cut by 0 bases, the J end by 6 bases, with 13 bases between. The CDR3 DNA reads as TGCGCCAGCAGCTTGGCTGCGGGGGATATTAATTCACCCCTCCACTTT. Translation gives CASSLAAGDINSPLHF.

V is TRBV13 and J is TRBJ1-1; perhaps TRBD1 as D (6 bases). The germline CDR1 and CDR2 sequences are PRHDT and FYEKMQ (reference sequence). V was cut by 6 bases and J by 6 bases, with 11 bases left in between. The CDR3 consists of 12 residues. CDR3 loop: CASRSGVAEAFF. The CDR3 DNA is TGTGCCAGCAGGTCAGGGGTGGCTGAAGCTTTCTTT.

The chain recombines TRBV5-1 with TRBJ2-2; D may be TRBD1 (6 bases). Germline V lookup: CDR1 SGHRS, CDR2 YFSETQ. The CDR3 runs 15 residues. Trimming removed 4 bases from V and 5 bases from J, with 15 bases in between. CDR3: CASSTTGGGTGELFF. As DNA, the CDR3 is TGCGCCAGCAGCACGACAGGTGGCGGGACCGGGGAGCTGTTTTTT.

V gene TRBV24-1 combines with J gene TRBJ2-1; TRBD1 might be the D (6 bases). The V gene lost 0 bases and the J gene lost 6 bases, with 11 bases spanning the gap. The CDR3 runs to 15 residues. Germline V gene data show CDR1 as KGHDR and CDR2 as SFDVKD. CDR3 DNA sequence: TGTGCCACCAGTGATTTGCCGCAGGGGATCAATGAGCAGTTCTTC. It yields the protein CATSDLPQGINEQFF.

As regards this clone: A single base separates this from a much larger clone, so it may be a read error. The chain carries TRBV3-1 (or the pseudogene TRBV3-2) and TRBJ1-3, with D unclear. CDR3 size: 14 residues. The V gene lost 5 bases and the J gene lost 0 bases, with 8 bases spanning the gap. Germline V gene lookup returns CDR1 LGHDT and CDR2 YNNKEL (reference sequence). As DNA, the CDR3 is TGTGCCAGCAGCTTTGGCAGCTCTGGAAACACCATATATTTT. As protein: CASSFGSSGNTIYF.

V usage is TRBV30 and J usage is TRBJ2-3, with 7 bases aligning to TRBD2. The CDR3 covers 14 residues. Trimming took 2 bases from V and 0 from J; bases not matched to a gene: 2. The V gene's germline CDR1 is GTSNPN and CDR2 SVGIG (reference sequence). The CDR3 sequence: CAWSFGGSTDTQYF. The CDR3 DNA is TGTGCCTGGAGTTTCGGGGGGAGCACAGATACGCAGTATTTT.

The CDR3 DNA reads as TGCGCCAGCAGCCAACTAGATACGCAGTATTTT. Translating gives CASSQLDTQYF. The V call is TRBV4-1, the J call TRBJ2-3; no clear D gene. The CDR3 contains 11 residues. The V gene's germline CDR1 is MGHRA and CDR2 YSYEKL. The V end was cut by 2 bases, the J end by 5 bases, with 2 bases between.

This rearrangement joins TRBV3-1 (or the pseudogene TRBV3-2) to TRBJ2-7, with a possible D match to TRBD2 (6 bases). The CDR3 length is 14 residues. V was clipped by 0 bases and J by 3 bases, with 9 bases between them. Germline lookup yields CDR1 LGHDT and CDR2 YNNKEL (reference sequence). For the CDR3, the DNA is TGTGCCAGCAGCCAAGATCGCGGGGTCTACGAGCAGTACTTC. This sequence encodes CASSQDRGVYEQYF.

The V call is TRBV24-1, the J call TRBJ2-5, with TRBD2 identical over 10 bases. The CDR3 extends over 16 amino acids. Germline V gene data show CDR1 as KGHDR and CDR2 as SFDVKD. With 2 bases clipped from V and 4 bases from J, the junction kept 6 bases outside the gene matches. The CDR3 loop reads CATSDWSGGDLETQYF. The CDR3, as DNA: TGTGCCACCAGTGATTGGAGCGGGGGGGACCTAGAGACCCAGTACTTC.

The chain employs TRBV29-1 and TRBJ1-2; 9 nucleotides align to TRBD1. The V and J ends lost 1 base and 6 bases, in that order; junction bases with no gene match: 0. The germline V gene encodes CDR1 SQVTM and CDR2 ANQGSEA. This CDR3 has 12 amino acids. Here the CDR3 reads CSVEGDRDGYTF. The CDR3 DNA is TGCAGCGTTGAAGGGGACAGGGATGGCTACACCTTC.

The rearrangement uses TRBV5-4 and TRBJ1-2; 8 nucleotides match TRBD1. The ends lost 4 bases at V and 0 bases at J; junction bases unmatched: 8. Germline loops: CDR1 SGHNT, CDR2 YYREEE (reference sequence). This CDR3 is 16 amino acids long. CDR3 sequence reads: CASSLGTGPPNYGYTF. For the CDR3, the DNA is TGTGCCAGCAGCCTCGGGACAGGCCCCCCTAACTATGGCTACACCTTC.

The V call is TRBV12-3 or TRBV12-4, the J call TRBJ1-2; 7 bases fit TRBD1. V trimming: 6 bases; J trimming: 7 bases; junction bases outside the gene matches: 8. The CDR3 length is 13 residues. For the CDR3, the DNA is TGTGCCAGCAGCTATACAGGGGCGGGTGGCTACACCTTC. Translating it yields CASSYTGAGGYTF.

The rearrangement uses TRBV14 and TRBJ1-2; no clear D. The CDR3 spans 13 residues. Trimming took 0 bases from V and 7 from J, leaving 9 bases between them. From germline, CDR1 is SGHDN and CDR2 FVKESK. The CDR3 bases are TGTGCCAGCAGCCAAGATCTCCGGGGTGGCTACACCTTC. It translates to CASSQDLRGGYTF.